The 27 T cell receptor beta chains below all came from one sample that was sequenced in a study of blood T cells in healthy people across ages. Alongside a J-beta primer mix, a sample-barcoded 5' primer served in a second PCR lasting about 7 to 11 cycles. TCRdb re-analysed the 5' RACE reads in MiXCR, keeping a single row per CDR3 protein. The sample gives 1.8 million or so distinct CDR3 sequences, 39% of which show up once; 23% is in the top ten. Sequences were obtained from blood. The origin of the receptors is a human donor in good health.

Points on this clonotype: A junction boundary mismatches the germline segment, possibly from a read error. The V gene is TRBV20-1, the J gene TRBJ1-6, with 8 positions matching TRBD1. The CDR3 runs 13 residues. Germline values: CDR1 DFQATT, CDR2 SNEGSKA (reference sequence). CDR3 sequence (DNA): TGCAGTGCTTTGGGACAGGTAGATTCACCCCCCCACTTT. Amino acid sequence: CSALGQVDSPPHF.

The chain combines TRBV2 with TRBJ2-1; D unclear. The CDR3 is 13 residues long. Trimming stripped 4 bases from V and 7 bases from J, with 11 bases between. Germline V gives CDR1 SNHLY, CDR2 FYNNEI. The CDR3 nucleotides read TGTGCCAGCAGTGGTCCTGCTTTGAATGAGCAGTTCTTC. Its protein product is CASSGPALNEQFF. Combining the CDR3 with reference TRBV2 and TRBJ2-1 gives the whole variable domain EPEVTQTPSHQVTQMGQEVILRCVPISNHLYFYWYRQILGQKVEFLVSFYNNEISEKSEIFDDQFSVERPDGSNFTLKIRSTKLEDSAMYFCASSGPALNEQFFGPGTRLTVL.

This clonotype has a handful of counts. The chain uses TRBV4-1 and TRBJ1-5; 8 nucleotides match TRBD1. This CDR3 comprises 14 residues. The V and J ends lost 4 bases and 6 bases, in that order; junction bases with no gene match: 5. Germline V CDR1 and CDR2: MGHRA, YSYEKL. This chain's CDR3 is CASSRTGFRQPQHF. The CDR3 coding sequence is TGCGCCAGCAGCCGGACAGGGTTTCGTCAGCCCCAGCATTTT.

V and J are TRBV28 and TRBJ2-1, with TRBD1 as a possible D gene (6 bases). Germline V gene data show CDR1 as MDHEN and CDR2 as SYDVKM. CDR3 length equals 16 residues. V was pared by 6 bases and J by 0 bases, with 15 bases between. CDR3 nucleotides: TGTGCCAGCAGATCCCCCGGGACATACTCCTACAATGAGCAGTTCTTC. Translation gives CASRSPGTYSYNEQFF. The full variable domain, in which reference TRBV28 and TRBJ2-1 provide the parts outside the CDR3, is DVKVTQSSRYLVKRTGEKVFLECVQDMDHENMFWYRQDPGLGLRLIYFSYDVKMKEKGDIPEGYSVSREKKERFSLILESASTNQTSMYLCASRSPGTYSYNEQFFGPGTRLTVL.

This clonotype was seen at least ten times. This chain joins TRBV5-1 and TRBJ2-7, with unresolved D. The germline V and J ends were trimmed by 4 bases and 3 bases, with 11 bases remaining between them. Germline CDR1 SGHRS, CDR2 YFSETQ. The CDR3 extends over 13 amino acids. CDR3 DNA: TGCGCCAGCAGCCTCCGACTGAACTACGAGCAGTACTTC. Translation: CASSLRLNYEQYF.

This clonotype was seen a few times. This sequence joins TRBV6-2 or TRBV6-3 and TRBJ2-7, with no clear D. The V end was cut by 2 bases, the J end by 0 bases, with 11 bases between. This CDR3 is built from 15 residues. Germline CDR1 is MNHEY and CDR2 is SVGEGT. The CDR3 DNA follows: TGTGCCAGCAGTTACGGTGGTCTCAGCTCCTACGAGCAGTACTTC. Protein product: CASSYGGLSSYEQYF.

The CDR3 is CASRNGANVLTF. The CDR3 DNA reads TGTGCCAGCAGGAACGGGGCCAACGTCCTGACTTTC. The chain employs TRBV6-6 and TRBJ2-6; D ambiguous. CDR3 length: 12 amino acids. Germline lookup yields CDR1 MNHNY and CDR2 SVGAGI (reference sequence). V dropped 6 bases and J dropped 4 bases, with 4 bases sitting between them.

The V and J genes are TRBV28 and TRBJ2-7; 13 bases are shared with TRBD2. The CDR3 runs to 14 residues. Germline V gene lookup returns CDR1 MDHEN and CDR2 SYDVKM. V shed 7 bases, J shed 3 bases, and the junction held 3 bases outside the gene matches. CDR3 sequence reads: CASKLAGGIYEQYF. CDR3 DNA: TGTGCCAGCAAACTAGCGGGGGGGATCTACGAGCAGTACTTC. Filled out from reference TRBV28 and TRBJ2-7, the complete variable domain reads DVKVTQSSRYLVKRTGEKVFLECVQDMDHENMFWYRQDPGLGLRLIYFSYDVKMKEKGDIPEGYSVSREKKERFSLILESASTNQTSMYLCASKLAGGIYEQYFGPGTRLTVT.

This clonotype was observed a handful of times. Because it lacks the conserved phenylalanine or tryptophan at the end, this CDR3 is likely a read error. The chain has TRBV27 and TRBJ2-1; D possibly corresponds to TRBD2 (5 bases). In germline, CDR1 is MNHEY, CDR2 SMNVEV (reference sequence). V was pared by 5 bases and J by 0 bases, with 14 bases between. The CDR3 sequence is 16 residues long. The CDR3 DNA sequence: TGTGCCAGCAGTCCATGGACTGCCGGCTCCTACAATGAGCAGTTCGTC. Translated: CASSPWTAGSYNEQFV.

The chain uses TRBV28 and TRBJ2-1, with 7 bases identical to TRBD1. V was pared by 6 bases and J by 5 bases, with 22 bases of the junction left unmatched. The CDR3 runs to 19 residues. Looked up from germline, CDR1 is MDHEN and CDR2 is SYDVKM. CDR3 sequence: CASRTDRVWLGTPHNEQFF. CDR3 DNA: TGTGCCAGCAGAACCGACAGGGTTTGGCTAGGGACACCACACAATGAGCAGTTCTTC. The variable domain in full, with the rest retrieved from reference TRBV28 and TRBJ2-1, is DVKVTQSSRYLVKRTGEKVFLECVQDMDHENMFWYRQDPGLGLRLIYFSYDVKMKEKGDIPEGYSVSREKKERFSLILESASTNQTSMYLCASRTDRVWLGTPHNEQFFGPGTRLTVL.

The chain combines TRBV7-8 with TRBJ2-1; D may be TRBD2 (6 bases). Germline assignment: CDR1 SGHVS and CDR2 FQNEAQ. The ends were cut back, 3 bases at V and 3 bases at J, with 18 bases in the middle. The CDR3 covers 17 residues. The CDR3 is CASSLRNRDFHYNEQFF. CDR3 nucleotide sequence: TGTGCCAGCAGCTTGAGAAACCGGGACTTCCACTACAATGAGCAGTTCTTC.

The V and J genes are TRBV7-3 and TRBJ2-3; 11 bases map to TRBD1. The CDR3 totals 17 residues. In germline, CDR1 is SGHTA, CDR2 FQGTGA. V was clipped by 5 bases and J by 4 bases; unmatched bases: 11. CDR3 DNA: TGTGCCAGCAGCCAAGGAGGGACAGGGGGTTTGGCAGATACGCAGTATTTT. It yields the protein CASSQGGTGGLADTQYF.

V is TRBV9 and J is TRBJ2-2; D assignment may be TRBD1 or TRBD2 (5 bases each). Germline assignment: CDR1 SGDLS and CDR2 YYNGEE. The ends were cut back, 3 bases at V and 7 bases at J, with 13 bases in the middle. This CDR3 is built from 14 residues. CDR3 bases: TGTGCCAGCAGCGGCGGCAGGGCGGGCGGGGAGCTGTTTTTT. Its protein is CASSGGRAGGELFF.

The V call is TRBV10-3, the J call TRBJ2-5; the D gene is possibly TRBD1 (6 bases). Near its end, the DNA agrees better with TRBJ2-7, so the J call may be wrong. Germline CDR1 ENHRY, CDR2 SYGVKD. The CDR3 loop spans 14 amino acids. CDR3 sequence reads: CAISRTESDYEQYF. The CDR3 DNA reads TGTGCCATCAGCCGGACAGAAAGCGACTACGAGCAGTACTTC.

The J gene is TRBJ2-5, the V gene TRBV20-1, with D perhaps assigned TRBD1 or TRBD2 (5 bases each). Trimming removed 6 bases at V and 2 bases at J, with 16 bases between. Germline V CDR1 and CDR2: DFQATT, SNEGSKA (reference sequence). The CDR3 totals 14 residues. CDR3: CSAPLVGVQETQYF. The CDR3 DNA reads TGCAGTGCCCCCTTGGTGGGGGTTCAAGAGACCCAGTACTTC.

This clonotype was counted between two and nine times. V and J are TRBV9 and TRBJ1-1; tentative D call: TRBD1 (5 bases). Per germline, CDR1 SGDLS and CDR2 YYNGEE. This CDR3 is 14 amino acids long. V was pared by 3 bases and J by 4 bases, with 13 bases between. CDR3 sequence: CASSARLQGTEAFF. The CDR3, as DNA: TGTGCCAGCAGCGCTCGACTGCAGGGCACTGAAGCTTTCTTT.

This clonotype was seen only a few times. This rearrangement joins TRBV29-1 to TRBJ2-1; D perhaps matches TRBD2 (7 bases). Trimming took off 4 bases at V and 6 bases at J, with 13 bases between the two ends. This CDR3 has 13 amino acids. Looked up from germline, CDR1 is SQVTM and CDR2 is ANQGSEA. The CDR3 DNA follows: TGCAGCGTTGGGGGGGGCAGTCCCAATGAGCAGTTCTTC. Encoded protein: CSVGGGSPNEQFF.

Here the CDR3 DNA reads TGCAGCGTTGAAGACCAGGTCAGGAGACTAGCGGACCTGACCCAGTACTTC. It is translated as CSVEDQVRRLADLTQYF. The genes are TRBV29-1 and TRBJ2-5, with TRBD2 identical over 9 bases. The CDR3 contains 17 residues. V shed 0 bases and J 7 bases; nucleotides not matched to a gene: 15. Germline CDR1 and CDR2: SQVTM and ANQGSEA.

The genes are TRBV7-3 and TRBJ2-2; maybe TRBD1 (5 bases). The CDR3 runs 13 residues. V was shortened by 4 bases and J by 5 bases, with 8 bases between the two germline ends. Germline CDR1 SGHTA, CDR2 FQGTGA. CDR3 in amino acids: CASSSGWTGELFF. In DNA, the CDR3 is TGTGCCAGCAGCTCAGGGTGGACCGGGGAGCTGTTTTTT.

The chain links TRBV3-1 to TRBJ2-7, with 8 bases fitting TRBD1. Germline lookup yields CDR1 LGHDT and CDR2 YNNKEL (reference sequence). The CDR3 has 13 residues. J gave up 3 bases and V 5 bases, and 3 bases lay outside the gene matches. The CDR3 spells CASSDRGIYEQYF. CDR3 in DNA: TGTGCCAGCAGCGACAGGGGTATCTACGAGCAGTACTTC.

The genes are TRBV28 and TRBJ1-1, with a tentative D call TRBD1 (5 bases). Germline CDR1 MDHEN, CDR2 SYDVKM. This CDR3 comprises 15 residues. The V gene lost 6 bases and the J gene lost 4 bases, with 18 bases spanning the gap. CDR3: CASSPSVGGVTEAFF. CDR3 in DNA: TGTGCCAGCAGCCCCTCGGTGGGGGGTGTCACTGAAGCTTTCTTT. Looking up the rest from reference TRBV28 and TRBJ1-1 gives the full variable domain: DVKVTQSSRYLVKRTGEKVFLECVQDMDHENMFWYRQDPGLGLRLIYFSYDVKMKEKGDIPEGYSVSREKKERFSLILESASTNQTSMYLCASSPSVGGVTEAFFGQGTRLTVV.

The V call is TRBV5-1, the J call TRBJ1-5; D ambiguous. V gave up 3 bases and J gave up 4 bases, with 17 bases separating them. Germline loops: CDR1 SGHRS, CDR2 YFSETQ. The CDR3 sequence is 16 residues long. The CDR3 DNA is TGCGCCAGCAGCTATGGCAGTGACCCTCCTAATCAGCCCCAGCATTTT. Protein sequence: CASSYGSDPPNQPQHF.

CDR3 protein: CATLRAGAKRLIDTQYF. The DNA for the CDR3 is TGTGCCACCCTCCGGGCAGGGGCTAAAAGGTTAATAGATACGCAGTATTTT. The J gene is TRBJ2-3, the V gene TRBV7-8; D may be TRBD1 (6 bases). The length of the CDR3 is 17 residues. Between the trimmed V and J ends, which lost 10 bases and 5 bases, there was a span of 28 bases. Germline-derived CDR1 and CDR2 are SGHVS and FQNEAQ.

The sample holds a few counts of this clonotype. The J gene is TRBJ1-2, the V gene TRBV29-1; a possible D gene is TRBD1 (5 bases). Germline CDR1 and CDR2: SQVTM and ANQGSEA. The CDR3 is 11 amino acids. V lost 2 bases and J lost 8, with 9 bases in between. The DNA for the CDR3 is TGCAGCGTTGAACGGGGGAGCGGCTACACCTTC. It yields the protein CSVERGSGYTF.

This clonotype was seen repeatedly, ten times or more. The chain couples TRBV3-1 to TRBJ2-5; weak D call: TRBD1 (5 bases). The CDR3 covers 15 residues. The V gene lost 5 bases and the J gene lost 1 base, with 14 bases spanning the gap. Germline CDR1 is LGHDT and CDR2 is YNNKEL (reference sequence). The CDR3 DNA reads TGTGCCAGCAGCTTCTGGACATCGGGCCAAGAGACCCAGTACTTC. Translation gives CASSFWTSGQETQYF.

A few counts support this clonotype. The chain couples TRBV12-3 or TRBV12-4 to TRBJ2-3, with D possibly called TRBD1 or TRBD2 (5 bases each). The germline V and J ends were trimmed by 8 bases and 4 bases, with 10 bases remaining between them. CDR3 length equals 12 residues. In DNA, the CDR3 is TGTGCCAGCGCCCGGGGCGCAGATACGCAGTATTTT. As protein: CASARGADTQYF.

The rearrangement uses TRBV20-1 and TRBJ2-5; D unclear. This CDR3 contains 12 residues. Per the germline V gene, CDR1 is DFQATT and CDR2 is SNEGSKA (reference sequence). The CDR3 region is CSTSIPRNTQYF. CDR3 nucleotide sequence: TGCTCGACATCGATTCCTAGGAATACGCAGTACTTC.